Below, 23 T cell receptor beta chains from the same sample are listed, as sequenced in a study of T-cell memory formation after mild COVID-19. MiXCR was run by TCRdb on the 5' RACE reads, yielding one entry per CDR3 protein. The sample lists about 430,000 distinct CDR3 sequences; more than 20% were seen once. What was sequenced was PBMCs or a T cell subset sorted from them (not recorded which). Receptors were obtained from an adult woman who had mild COVID-19 (a few samples of this study predate the infection). Cell type and time point are not known.

This clonotype has just a few counts. The chain links TRBV20-1 to TRBJ2-1; 10 bases are a match to TRBD2. V trimming: 3 bases; J trimming: 7 bases; junction bases outside the gene matches: 12. From germline, CDR1 is DFQATT and CDR2 SNEGSKA (reference sequence). This CDR3 is built from 16 residues. The CDR3 DNA reads as TGCAGTGCTAGCCCCAGACTAGCGGGCCGAGCGAATGAGCAGTTCTTC. It is translated as CSASPRLAGRANEQFF.

This clonotype was observed a handful of times. The genes are TRBV29-1 and TRBJ2-5; D may be TRBD2 (6 bases). Looked up from germline, CDR1 is SQVTM and CDR2 is ANQGSEA. The length of the CDR3 is 15 residues. V was cut by 7 bases and J by 4 bases, with 22 bases left in between. CDR3 sequence: CSAQGGMVGGETQYF. Written as DNA, the CDR3 is TGCAGCGCCCAAGGCGGGATGGTTGGGGGAGAGACCCAGTACTTC.

This clonotype was counted between two and nine times. The J gene is TRBJ2-5, the V gene TRBV30; D is possibly TRBD1 (6 bases). The CDR3 totals 12 residues. Germline assignment: CDR1 GTSNPN and CDR2 SVGIG (reference sequence). V was shortened by 5 bases and J by 5 bases, with 12 bases between the two germline ends. CDR3 sequence (DNA): TGTGCCTGGGAGACAGGAACGGAGACCCAGTACTTC. Its protein product is CAWETGTETQYF.

This clonotype was seen only a few times. The chain combines TRBV27 with TRBJ2-7; D is unresolved. V was trimmed by 8 bases and J by 0 bases, leaving 11 bases between them. Germline CDR1 and CDR2: MNHEY and SMNVEV (reference sequence). The CDR3 loop spans 13 amino acids. The CDR3 coding sequence is TGTGCCAGCCTTAGGAAATACTCCTACGAGCAGTACTTC. This sequence encodes CASLRKYSYEQYF.

This clonotype came up a few times. The rearrangement links TRBV6-2 or TRBV6-3 to TRBJ1-1; D ambiguous. V lost 0 bases and J lost 0, with 11 bases in between. The CDR3 spans 16 residues. The germline V gene encodes CDR1 MNHEY and CDR2 SVGEGT. CDR3 sequence: CASSYSEHIMNTEAFF. Here the CDR3 DNA reads TGTGCCAGCAGTTACTCGGAACATATCATGAACACTGAAGCTTTCTTT.

This clonotype has a count of ten or more. The chain has TRBV7-9 and TRBJ2-3; TRBD2 agrees at 9 bases. Germline V lookup: CDR1 SEHNR, CDR2 FQNEAQ (reference sequence). The CDR3 is 15 residues long. Trimming removed 5 bases from V and 1 base from J; junction bases left unmatched: 4. The CDR3 spells CASSPRGRGTDTQYF. In DNA, the CDR3 is TGTGCCAGCAGCCCGCGCGGGAGGGGCACAGATACGCAGTATTTT.

The rearrangement links TRBV7-8 to TRBJ1-5; D unresolved. Per germline, CDR1 SGHVS and CDR2 FQNEAQ. The V end was cut by 2 bases, the J end by 10 bases, with 9 bases between. The CDR3 has 12 amino acids. CDR3 nucleotide sequence: TGTGCCAGCAGCTTACCCTCCTTTCCCCAGCATTTT. It codes for CASSLPSFPQHF.

The genes are TRBV24-1 and TRBJ1-3; D unresolved. Germline values: CDR1 KGHDR, CDR2 SFDVKD. This CDR3 is built from 15 residues. The ends were cut back, 3 bases at V and 0 bases at J, with 8 bases in the middle. CDR3 DNA sequence: TGTGCCACCAGTGATGTAGGGAACTCTGGAAACACCATATATTTT. Translated: CATSDVGNSGNTIYF.

In its sample, this clonotype was seen once. The rearrangement uses TRBV20-1 and TRBJ1-2; D ambiguous. This CDR3 region has 13 residues. The V gene lost 6 bases and the J gene lost 0 bases, with 11 bases spanning the gap. Germline V CDR1 and CDR2: DFQATT, SNEGSKA (reference sequence). The CDR3 DNA is TGCAGTGCGCGGACGGATACTAACTATGGCTACACCTTC. Amino acids: CSARTDTNYGYTF.

The CDR3, as DNA: TGTGCCAGCAGTTTAGTAGCAGGGGGTCAGCCCCAGCATTTT. It translates to CASSLVAGGQPQHF. This chain links TRBV12-3 or TRBV12-4 with TRBJ1-5; 7 bases are a match to TRBD1. This CDR3 contains 14 residues. Losses at the gene ends were 1 base for V and 6 bases for J; bases not matched to a gene: 3.

This clonotype was seen more than once but under ten times. The chain links TRBV20-1 to TRBJ2-4, with D maybe TRBD2 (6 bases). The CDR3 contains 13 residues. Germline CDR1 reads DFQATT; CDR2 reads SNEGSKA (reference sequence). Trimming removed 4 bases at V and 8 bases at J, with 15 bases between. The CDR3 region is CSAMREWRDIQYF. CDR3 nucleotide sequence: TGCAGTGCTATGAGGGAGTGGAGGGACATTCAGTACTTC.

This clonotype was found a few times. The chain has TRBV12-3 or TRBV12-4 and TRBJ1-4; D gene ambiguous. The germline V and J ends were trimmed by 1 base and 8 bases, with 8 bases remaining between them. This CDR3 has 13 residues. CDR3 DNA: TGTGCCAGCAGTTTAGTCTTTTGGGAAAAACTGTTTTTT. It encodes CASSLVFWEKLFF.

This clonotype occurred a few times. This chain uses TRBV7-9 with TRBJ2-7, with 11 bases lining up with TRBD1. CDR1 and CDR2 from the germline V gene are SEHNR and FQNEAQ (reference sequence). The CDR3 has 13 residues. Germline trimming cut 7 bases from V and 7 bases from J; bases unmatched to any gene: 6. The CDR3 nucleotides are TGTGCCAGCACCCAGGGGACAGGGGGAGAGCAGTACTTC. Its protein is CASTQGTGGEQYF.

This rearrangement joins TRBV25-1 to TRBJ2-3; 7 positions agree with TRBD1. The V segment lost 5 bases and the J segment 2 bases; nucleotides outside the gene matches: 4. The CDR3 length is 14 residues. Per germline, CDR1 MGHDK and CDR2 SYGVNS. CDR3 nucleotide sequence: TGTGCCAGCAGTACAGGGGCAGACACAGATACGCAGTATTTT. This gives the protein CASSTGADTDTQYF. The whole variable domain, filled in from reference TRBV25-1 and TRBJ2-3, reads EADIYQTPRYLVIGTGKKITLECSQTMGHDKMYWYQQDPGMELHLIHYSYGVNSTEKGDLSSESTVSRIRTEHFPLTLESARPSHTSQYLCASSTGADTDTQYFGPGTRLTVL.

V is TRBV29-1 and J is TRBJ1-3, with D possibly TRBD1 on 5 matching bases. V was pared by 7 bases and J by 0 bases, with 19 bases between. The CDR3 contains 16 residues. Germline V gene data show CDR1 as SQVTM and CDR2 as ANQGSEA. In DNA, the CDR3 is TGCAGCGCACTTGCCCGGGACGCTGCCTCTGGAAACACCATATATTTT. It encodes CSALARDAASGNTIYF.

There are many counts of this clonotype. One end of the junction does not line up with germline, which may come from a read error. This chain joins TRBV4-2 and TRBJ2-7, with a weak D call TRBD1 (6 bases). The CDR3 length is 13 residues. The germline gives CDR1 LGHNA, CDR2 YNFKEQ. The CDR3 protein is CASSQDRGYEQYF. CDR3 nucleotides: TGCGCCAGCAGCCAAGATAGGGGGTACGAGCAGTACTTC.

This clonotype was counted a few times. The chain joins TRBV7-2 to TRBJ2-7; D is unclear. This CDR3 is 13 amino acids long. In germline, CDR1 is SGHTA, CDR2 FQGNSA. The V and J ends lost 5 bases and 6 bases respectively, with 14 bases between them. CDR3 region: CASSRGVTGEQYF. As DNA, the CDR3 is TGTGCCAGCAGCCGAGGTGTAACGGGCGAGCAGTACTTC.

This clonotype was seen repeatedly, ten times or more. This sequence joins TRBV7-3 and TRBJ2-3, with D hard to call. Per germline, CDR1 SGHTA and CDR2 FQGTGA. This CDR3 contains 13 residues. The ends were cut back, 5 bases at V and 0 bases at J, with 6 bases in the middle. The CDR3 sequence is CASSHGSTDTQYF. The CDR3, as DNA: TGTGCCAGCAGCCACGGGAGCACAGATACGCAGTATTTT.

This clonotype came up a few times. The chain recombines TRBV7-9 with TRBJ2-2; TRBD1 is a possible D gene (6 bases). Germline V lookup: CDR1 SEHNR, CDR2 FQNEAQ (reference sequence). V dropped 2 bases and J dropped 5 bases, with 12 bases sitting between them. CDR3 length equals 15 residues. The CDR3 sequence is CASSLLQGRTGELFF. The CDR3, as DNA: TGTGCCAGCAGCTTATTACAGGGAAGAACCGGGGAGCTGTTTTTT.

V usage is TRBV4-1 and J usage is TRBJ2-5; no clear D gene. The length of the CDR3 is 13 residues. Germline lookup yields CDR1 MGHRA and CDR2 YSYEKL. Trimming removed 1 base from V and 2 bases from J, with 5 bases in between. The chain's CDR3 is CASSQGMQETQYF. CDR3 bases: TGCGCCAGCAGCCAAGGGATGCAAGAGACCCAGTACTTC.

This clonotype was seen a few times. The chain uses TRBV7-7 and TRBJ2-7, with a possible D match to TRBD1 (6 bases). The germline V gene has CDR1 SSHAT and CDR2 FNYEAQ (reference sequence). Trimming left V 5 bases short and J 3 bases short, with 20 bases between. The CDR3 has 16 amino acids. CDR3 sequence reads: CASSRDNPMSRYEQYF. The CDR3 DNA reads TGTGCCAGCAGCCGGGACAACCCGATGAGCCGCTACGAGCAGTACTTC.

This clonotype occurred a few times. This sequence joins TRBV7-3 and TRBJ2-5, with a possible D match to TRBD2 (5 bases). This CDR3 has 11 amino acids. In germline, CDR1 is SGHTA, CDR2 FQGTGA. Deletions cut 4 bases from V and 14 bases from J, with 14 bases between. The CDR3 sequence: CASSSSGMLYF. DNA of the CDR3: TGTGCCAGCAGCTCGTCCGGGATGTTATACTTC.

The table lists this clonotype with a few counts. V gene TRBV12-3 or TRBV12-4 combines with J gene TRBJ1-2, with D possibly TRBD1 on 6 matching bases. V lost 6 bases to trimming and J lost 8 bases, with 16 bases between them. This CDR3 has 13 residues. The CDR3 is CASSLGGAIGYTF. CDR3 DNA sequence: TGTGCCAGCAGCCTAGGGGGGGCGATAGGCTACACCTTC.